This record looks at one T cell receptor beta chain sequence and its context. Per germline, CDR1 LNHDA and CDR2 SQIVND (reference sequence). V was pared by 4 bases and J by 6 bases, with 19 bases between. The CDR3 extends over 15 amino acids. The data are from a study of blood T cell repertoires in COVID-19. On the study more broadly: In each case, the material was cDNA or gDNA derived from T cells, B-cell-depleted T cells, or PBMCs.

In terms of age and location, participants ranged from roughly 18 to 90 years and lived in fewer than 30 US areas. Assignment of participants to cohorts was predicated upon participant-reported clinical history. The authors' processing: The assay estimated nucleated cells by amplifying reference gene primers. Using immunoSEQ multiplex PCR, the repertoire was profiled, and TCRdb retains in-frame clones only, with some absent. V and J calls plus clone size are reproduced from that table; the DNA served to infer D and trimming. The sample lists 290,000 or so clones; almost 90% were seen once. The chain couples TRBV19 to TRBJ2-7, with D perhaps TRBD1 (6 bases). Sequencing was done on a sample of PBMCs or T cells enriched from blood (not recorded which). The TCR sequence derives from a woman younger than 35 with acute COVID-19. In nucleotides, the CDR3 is TGTGCCAGTAGTAATACGAACAGGGTCTTCGGCGAGCAGTACTTC. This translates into CASSNTNRVFGEQYF.